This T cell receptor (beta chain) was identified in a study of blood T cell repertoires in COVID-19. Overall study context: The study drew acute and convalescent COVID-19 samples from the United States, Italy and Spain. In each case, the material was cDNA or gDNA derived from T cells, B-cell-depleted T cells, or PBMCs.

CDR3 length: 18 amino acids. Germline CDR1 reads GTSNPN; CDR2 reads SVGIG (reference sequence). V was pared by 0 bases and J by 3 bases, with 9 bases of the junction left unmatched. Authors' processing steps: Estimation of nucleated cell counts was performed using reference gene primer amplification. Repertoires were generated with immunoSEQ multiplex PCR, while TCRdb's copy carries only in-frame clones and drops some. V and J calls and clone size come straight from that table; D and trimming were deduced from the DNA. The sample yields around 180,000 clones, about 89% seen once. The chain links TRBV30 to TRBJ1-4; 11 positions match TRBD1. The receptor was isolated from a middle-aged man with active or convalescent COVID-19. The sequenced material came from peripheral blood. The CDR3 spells CAWSVGQGAIKPNEKLFF. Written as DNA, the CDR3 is TGTGCCTGGAGTGTCGGACAGGGGGCGATTAAGCCTAATGAAAAACTGTTTTTT.